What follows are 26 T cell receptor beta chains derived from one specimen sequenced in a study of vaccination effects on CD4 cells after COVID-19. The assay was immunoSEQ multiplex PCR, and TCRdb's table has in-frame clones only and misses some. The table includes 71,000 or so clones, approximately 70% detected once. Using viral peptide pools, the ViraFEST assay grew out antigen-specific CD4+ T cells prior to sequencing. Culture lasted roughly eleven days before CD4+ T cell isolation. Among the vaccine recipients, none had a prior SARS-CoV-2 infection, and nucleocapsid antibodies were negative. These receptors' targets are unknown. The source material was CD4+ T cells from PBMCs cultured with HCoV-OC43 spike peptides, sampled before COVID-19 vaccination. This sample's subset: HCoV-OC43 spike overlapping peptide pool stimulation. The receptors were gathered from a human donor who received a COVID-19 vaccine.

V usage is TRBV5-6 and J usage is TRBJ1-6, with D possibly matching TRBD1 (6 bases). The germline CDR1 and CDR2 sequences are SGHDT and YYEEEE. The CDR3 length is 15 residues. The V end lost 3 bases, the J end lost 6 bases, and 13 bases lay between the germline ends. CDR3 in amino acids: CASSWRGAPNSPLHF. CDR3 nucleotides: TGTGCCAGCAGCTGGCGGGGGGCGCCTAATTCACCCCTCCACTTT.

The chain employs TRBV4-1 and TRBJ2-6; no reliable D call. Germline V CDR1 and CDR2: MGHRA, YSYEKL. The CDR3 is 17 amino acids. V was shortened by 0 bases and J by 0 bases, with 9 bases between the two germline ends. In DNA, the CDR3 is TGCGCCAGCAGCCAAGACCCCCCGGGCTCTGGGGCCAACGTCCTGACTTTC. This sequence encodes CASSQDPPGSGANVLTF.

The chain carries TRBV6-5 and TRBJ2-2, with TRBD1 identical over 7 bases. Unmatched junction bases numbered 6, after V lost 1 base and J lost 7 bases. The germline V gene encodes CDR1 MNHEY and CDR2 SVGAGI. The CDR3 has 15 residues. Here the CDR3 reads CASSYFTGVGGELFF. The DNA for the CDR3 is TGTGCCAGCAGTTACTTTACAGGGGTAGGCGGGGAGCTGTTTTTT.

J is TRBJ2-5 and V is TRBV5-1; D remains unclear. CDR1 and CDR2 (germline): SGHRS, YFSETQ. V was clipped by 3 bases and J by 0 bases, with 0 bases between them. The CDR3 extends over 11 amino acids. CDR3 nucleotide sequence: TGCGCCAGCAGCTACCAAGAGACCCAGTACTTC. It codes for CASSYQETQYF.

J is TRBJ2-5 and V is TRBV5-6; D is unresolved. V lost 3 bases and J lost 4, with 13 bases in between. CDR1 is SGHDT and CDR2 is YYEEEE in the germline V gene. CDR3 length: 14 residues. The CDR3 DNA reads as TGTGCCAGCAGCTCGCCCCTTATACGAGAGACCCAGTACTTC. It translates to CASSSPLIRETQYF.

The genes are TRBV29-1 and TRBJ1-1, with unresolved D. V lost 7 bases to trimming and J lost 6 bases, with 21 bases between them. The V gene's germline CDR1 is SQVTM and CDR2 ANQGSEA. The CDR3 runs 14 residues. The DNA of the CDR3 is TGCAGCGCCTCCCCCCCACTCGGCGTGCCTGAAGCTTTCTTT. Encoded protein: CSASPPLGVPEAFF.

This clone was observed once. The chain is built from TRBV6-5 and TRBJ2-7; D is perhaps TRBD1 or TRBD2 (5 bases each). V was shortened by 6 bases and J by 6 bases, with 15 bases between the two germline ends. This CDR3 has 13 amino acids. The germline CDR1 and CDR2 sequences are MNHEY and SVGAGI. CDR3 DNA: TGTGCCAGCAGCGCCGGGACCCCCTCCGAGCAGTACGTC. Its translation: CASSAGTPSEQYV.

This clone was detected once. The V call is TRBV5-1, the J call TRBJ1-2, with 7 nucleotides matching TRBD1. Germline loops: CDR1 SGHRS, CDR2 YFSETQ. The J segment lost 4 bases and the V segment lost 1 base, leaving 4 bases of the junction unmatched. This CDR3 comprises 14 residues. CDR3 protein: CASSLPGGSYGYTF. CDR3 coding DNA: TGCGCCAGCAGCTTGCCAGGGGGAAGCTATGGCTACACCTTC.

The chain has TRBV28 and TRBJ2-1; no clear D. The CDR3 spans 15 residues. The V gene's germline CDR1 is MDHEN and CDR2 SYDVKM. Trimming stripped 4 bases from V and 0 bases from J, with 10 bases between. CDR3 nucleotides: TGTGCCAGCAGTTCCAATTACCACTCCTACAATGAGCAGTTCTTC. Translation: CASSSNYHSYNEQFF.

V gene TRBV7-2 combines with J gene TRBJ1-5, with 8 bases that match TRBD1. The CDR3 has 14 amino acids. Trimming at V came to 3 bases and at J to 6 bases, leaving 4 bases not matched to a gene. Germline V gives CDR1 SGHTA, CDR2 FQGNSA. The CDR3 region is CASSFVQGGQPQHF. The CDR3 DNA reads TGTGCCAGCAGCTTCGTACAGGGGGGTCAGCCCCAGCATTTT. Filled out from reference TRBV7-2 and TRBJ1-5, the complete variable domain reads GAGVSQSPSNKVTEKGKDVELRCDPISGHTALYWYRQSLGQGLEFLIYFQGNSAPDKSGLPSDRFSAERTGGSVSTLTIQRTQQEDSAVYLCASSFVQGGQPQHFGDGTRLSIL.

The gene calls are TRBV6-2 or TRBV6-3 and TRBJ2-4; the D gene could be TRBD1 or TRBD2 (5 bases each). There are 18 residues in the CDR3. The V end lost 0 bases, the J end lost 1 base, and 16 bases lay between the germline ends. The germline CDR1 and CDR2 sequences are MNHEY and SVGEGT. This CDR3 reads CASSYSRGQVWAKNIQYF. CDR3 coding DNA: TGTGCCAGCAGTTACTCGAGGGGTCAGGTTTGGGCCAAAAACATTCAGTACTTC.

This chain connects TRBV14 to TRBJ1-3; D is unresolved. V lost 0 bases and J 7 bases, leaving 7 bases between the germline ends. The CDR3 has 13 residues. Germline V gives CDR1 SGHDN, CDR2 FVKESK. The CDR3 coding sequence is TGTGCCAGCAGCCAAGATTCTTGGAACACCATATATTTT. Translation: CASSQDSWNTIYF.

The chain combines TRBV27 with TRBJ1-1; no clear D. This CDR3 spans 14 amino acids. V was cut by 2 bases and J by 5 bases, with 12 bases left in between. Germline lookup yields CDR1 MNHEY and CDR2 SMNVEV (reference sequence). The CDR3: CASSLLGRTTEAFF. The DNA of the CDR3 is TGTGCCAGCAGTTTACTGGGCAGAACAACTGAAGCTTTCTTT.

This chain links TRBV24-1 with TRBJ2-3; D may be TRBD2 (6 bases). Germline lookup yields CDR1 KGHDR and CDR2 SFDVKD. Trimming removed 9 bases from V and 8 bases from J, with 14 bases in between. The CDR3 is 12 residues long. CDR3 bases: TGTGCCACCTCTATGGAGGGAGCTACGCAGTATTTT. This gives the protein CATSMEGATQYF.

This CDR3 reads CASIDSGSSYNEQFF. CDR3 sequence (DNA): TGTGCCAGCATCGATAGCGGAAGCTCCTACAATGAGCAGTTCTTC. The chain uses TRBV6-5 and TRBJ2-1, with a possible D match to TRBD2 (6 bases). The germline V gene encodes CDR1 MNHEY and CDR2 SVGAGI. Trimming pared 7 bases from V and 0 bases from J, leaving 13 bases between. The CDR3 length is 15 residues.

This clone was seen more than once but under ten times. Written as DNA, the CDR3 is TGTGCCAGCAGCCAAGAAGACCGGGGCAGGGCCCTCCACTTT. This sequence encodes CASSQEDRGRALHF. The V and J genes are TRBV4-2 and TRBJ1-6, with TRBD1 as a possible D gene (5 bases). This CDR3 has 14 residues. CDR1 LGHNA and CDR2 YNFKEQ come from the germline V gene. Trimming stripped 0 bases from V and 14 bases from J, with 14 bases between.

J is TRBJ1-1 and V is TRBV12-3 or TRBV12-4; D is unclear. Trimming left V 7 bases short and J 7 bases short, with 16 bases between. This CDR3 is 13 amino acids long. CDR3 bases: TGTGCCAGCACCCGAGAGGGTTCCGGTGAAGCTTTCTTT. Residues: CASTREGSGEAFF.

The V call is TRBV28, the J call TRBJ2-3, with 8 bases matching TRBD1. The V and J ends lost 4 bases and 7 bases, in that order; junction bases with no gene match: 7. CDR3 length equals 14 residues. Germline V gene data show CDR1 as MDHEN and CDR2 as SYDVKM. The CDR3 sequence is CASSSRTGRNTQYF. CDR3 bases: TGTGCCAGCAGTTCCCGGACAGGGAGGAATACGCAGTATTTT.

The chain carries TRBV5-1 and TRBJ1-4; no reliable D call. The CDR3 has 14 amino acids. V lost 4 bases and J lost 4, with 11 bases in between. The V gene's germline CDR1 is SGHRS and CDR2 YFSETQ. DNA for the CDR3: TGCGCCAGCAGCCAGGAACCAAATAATGAAAAACTGTTTTTT. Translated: CASSQEPNNEKLFF.

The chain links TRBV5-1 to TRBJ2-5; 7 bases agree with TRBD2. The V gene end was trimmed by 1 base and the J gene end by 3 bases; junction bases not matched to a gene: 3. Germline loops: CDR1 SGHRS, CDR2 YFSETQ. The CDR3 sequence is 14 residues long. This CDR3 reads CASSLFGLEETQYF. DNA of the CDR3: TGCGCCAGCAGCTTGTTCGGACTAGAAGAGACCCAGTACTTC. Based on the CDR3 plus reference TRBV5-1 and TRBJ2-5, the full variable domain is KAGVTQTPRYLIKTRGQQVTLSCSPISGHRSVSWYQQTPGQGLQFLFEYFSETQRNKGNFPGRFSGRQFSNSRSEMNVSTLELGDSALYLCASSLFGLEETQYFGPGTRLLVL.

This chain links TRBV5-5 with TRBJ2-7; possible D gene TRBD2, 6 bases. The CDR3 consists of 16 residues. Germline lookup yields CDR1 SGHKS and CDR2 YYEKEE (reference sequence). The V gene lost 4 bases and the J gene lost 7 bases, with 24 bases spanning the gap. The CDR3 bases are TGTGCCAGCAGCCTGGGCGGGGCAGCTTCCTTCGGGGAGCAGTACGTC. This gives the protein CASSLGGAASFGEQYV.

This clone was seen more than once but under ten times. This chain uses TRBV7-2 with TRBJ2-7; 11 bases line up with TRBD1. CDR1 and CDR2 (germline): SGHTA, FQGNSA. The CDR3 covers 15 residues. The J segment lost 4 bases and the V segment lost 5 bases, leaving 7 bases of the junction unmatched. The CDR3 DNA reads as TGTGCCAGCAGCCGGACAGGGGGCGAAGATTACGAGCAGTACGTC. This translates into CASSRTGGEDYEQYV.

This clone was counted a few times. CDR3 nucleotides: TGTGCCAGCAGTTTATCTCCGGTAAGAGAGGGGGCTTTCTTT. It codes for CASSLSPVREGAFF. This chain joins TRBV28 and TRBJ1-1; weak D call: TRBD1 (5 bases). The ends were cut back, 1 base at V and 11 bases at J, with 17 bases in the middle. Germline CDR1 MDHEN, CDR2 SYDVKM. The CDR3 runs to 14 residues.

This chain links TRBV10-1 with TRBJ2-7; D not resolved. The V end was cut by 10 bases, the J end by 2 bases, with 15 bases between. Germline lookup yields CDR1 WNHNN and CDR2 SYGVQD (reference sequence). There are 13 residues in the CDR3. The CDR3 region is CAIKNRPTYEQYV. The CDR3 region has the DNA TGCGCCATCAAAAACCGGCCGACCTACGAGCAGTACGTC.

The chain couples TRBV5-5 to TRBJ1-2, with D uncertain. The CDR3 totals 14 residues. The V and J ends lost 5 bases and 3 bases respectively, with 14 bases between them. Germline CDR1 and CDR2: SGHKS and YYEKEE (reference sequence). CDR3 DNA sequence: TGTGCCAGCAGAAGAAACGTTGGAGACTATGGCTACACCTTC. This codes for CASRRNVGDYGYTF. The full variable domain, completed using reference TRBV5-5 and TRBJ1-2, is DAGVTQSPTHLIKTRGQQVTLRCSPISGHKSVSWYQQVLGQGPQFIFQYYEKEERGRGNFPDRFSARQFPNYSSELNVNALLLGDSALYLCASRRNVGDYGYTFGSGTRLTVV.

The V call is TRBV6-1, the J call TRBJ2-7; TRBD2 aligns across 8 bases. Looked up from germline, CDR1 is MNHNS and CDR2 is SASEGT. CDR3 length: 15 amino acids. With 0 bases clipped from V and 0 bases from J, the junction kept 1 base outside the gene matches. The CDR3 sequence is CASSEAGGASYEQYV. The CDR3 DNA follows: TGTGCCAGCAGTGAAGCCGGGGGGGCCTCCTACGAGCAGTACGTC.